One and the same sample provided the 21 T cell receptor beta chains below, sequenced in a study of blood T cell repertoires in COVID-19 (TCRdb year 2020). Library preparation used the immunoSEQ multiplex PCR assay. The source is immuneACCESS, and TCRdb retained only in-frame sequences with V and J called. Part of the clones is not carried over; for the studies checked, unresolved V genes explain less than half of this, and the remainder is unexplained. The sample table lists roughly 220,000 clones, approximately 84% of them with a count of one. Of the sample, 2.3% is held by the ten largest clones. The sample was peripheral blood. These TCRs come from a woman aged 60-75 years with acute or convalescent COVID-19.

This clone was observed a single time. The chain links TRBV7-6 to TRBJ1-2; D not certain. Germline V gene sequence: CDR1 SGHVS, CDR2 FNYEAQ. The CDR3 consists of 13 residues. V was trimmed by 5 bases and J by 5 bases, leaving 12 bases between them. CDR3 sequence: CASSDASGYGYTF. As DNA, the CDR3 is TGTGCCAGCAGCGACGCATCGGGGTATGGCTACACCTTC.

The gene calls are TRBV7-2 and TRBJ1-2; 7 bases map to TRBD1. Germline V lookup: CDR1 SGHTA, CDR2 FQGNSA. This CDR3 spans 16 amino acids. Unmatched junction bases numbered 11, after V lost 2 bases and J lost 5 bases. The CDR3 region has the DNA TGTGCCAGCAGCTTAAGTCTTTCGGACAGGACTTATGGCTACACCTTC. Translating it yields CASSLSLSDRTYGYTF.

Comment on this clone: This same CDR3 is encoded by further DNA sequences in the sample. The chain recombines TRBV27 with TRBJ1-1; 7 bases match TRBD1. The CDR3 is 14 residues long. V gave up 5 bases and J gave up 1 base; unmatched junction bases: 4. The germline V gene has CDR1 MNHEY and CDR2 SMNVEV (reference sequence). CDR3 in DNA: TGTGCCAGCAGTCCAAGGGGGCCGAACACTGAAGCTTTCTTT. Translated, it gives CASSPRGPNTEAFF.

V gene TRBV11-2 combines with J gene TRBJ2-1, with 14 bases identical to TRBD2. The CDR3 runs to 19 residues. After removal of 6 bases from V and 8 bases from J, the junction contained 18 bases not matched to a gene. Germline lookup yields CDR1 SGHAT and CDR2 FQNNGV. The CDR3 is CASSLLQKPLTSGGDEQFF. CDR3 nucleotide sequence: TGTGCCAGCAGTCTACTTCAAAAACCCCTGACTAGCGGGGGGGATGAGCAGTTCTTC. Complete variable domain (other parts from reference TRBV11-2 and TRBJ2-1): EAGVAQSPRYKIIEKRQSVAFWCNPISGHATLYWYQQILGQGPKLLIQFQNNGVVDDSQLPKDRFSAERLKGVDSTLKIQPAKLEDSAVYLCASSLLQKPLTSGGDEQFFGPGTRLTVL.

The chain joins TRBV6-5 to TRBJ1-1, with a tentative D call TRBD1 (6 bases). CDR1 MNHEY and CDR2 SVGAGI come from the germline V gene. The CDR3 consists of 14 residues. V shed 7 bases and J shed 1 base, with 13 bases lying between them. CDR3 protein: CASILSGQNTEAFF. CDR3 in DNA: TGTGCCAGCATCCTTTCGGGACAGAACACTGAAGCTTTCTTT.

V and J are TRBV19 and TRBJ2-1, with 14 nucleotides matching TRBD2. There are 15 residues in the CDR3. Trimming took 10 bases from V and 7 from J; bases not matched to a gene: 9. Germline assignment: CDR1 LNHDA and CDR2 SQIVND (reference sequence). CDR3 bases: TGTGCCAACCATCGGACTAGCGGGGGGAGAAATGAGCAGTTCTTC. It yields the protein CANHRTSGGRNEQFF. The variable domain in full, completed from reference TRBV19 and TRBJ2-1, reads DGGITQSPKYLFRKEGQNVTLSCEQNLNHDAMYWYRQDPGQGLRLIYYSQIVNDFQKGDIAEGYSVSREKKESFPLTVTSAQKNPTAFYLCANHRTSGGRNEQFFGPGTRLTVL.

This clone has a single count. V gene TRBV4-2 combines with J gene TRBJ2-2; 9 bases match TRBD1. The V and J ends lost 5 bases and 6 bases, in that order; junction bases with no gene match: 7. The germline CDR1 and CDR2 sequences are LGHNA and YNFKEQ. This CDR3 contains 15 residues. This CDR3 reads CASSTAGQGSGELFF. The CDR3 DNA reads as TGTGCCAGCAGCACCGCGGGACAGGGATCCGGGGAGCTGTTTTTT.

The CDR3 protein is CASSEMIEVYEQYF. CDR3 bases: TGTGCCAGCAGTGAAATGATAGAAGTCTACGAGCAGTACTTC. The V call is TRBV6-1, the J call TRBJ2-7; D remains ambiguous. The CDR3 covers 14 residues. The germline gives CDR1 MNHNS, CDR2 SASEGT. V lost 2 bases and J 3 bases, leaving 11 bases between the germline ends.

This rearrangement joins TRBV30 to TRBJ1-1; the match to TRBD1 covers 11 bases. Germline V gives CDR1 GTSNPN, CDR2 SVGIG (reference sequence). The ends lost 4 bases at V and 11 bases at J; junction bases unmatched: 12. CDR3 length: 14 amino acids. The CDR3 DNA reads TGTGCCTGGAAACCGTCAGGACAGGGGGCGCGGGCTTTCTTT. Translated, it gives CAWKPSGQGARAFF. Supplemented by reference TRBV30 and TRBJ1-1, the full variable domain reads SQTIHQWPATLVQPVGSPLSLECTVEGTSNPNLYWYRQAAGRGLQLLFYSVGIGQISSEVPQNLSASRPQDRQFILSSKKLLLSDSGFYLCAWKPSGQGARAFFGQGTRLTVV.

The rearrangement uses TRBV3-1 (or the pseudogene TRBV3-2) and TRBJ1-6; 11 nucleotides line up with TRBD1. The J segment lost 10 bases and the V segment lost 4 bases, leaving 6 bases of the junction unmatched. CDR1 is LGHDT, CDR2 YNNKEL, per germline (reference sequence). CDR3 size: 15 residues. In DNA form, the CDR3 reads TGTGCCAGCAGCCGTGGACAGGGGGCCAGATCACCCCTCCACTTT. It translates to CASSRGQGARSPLHF.

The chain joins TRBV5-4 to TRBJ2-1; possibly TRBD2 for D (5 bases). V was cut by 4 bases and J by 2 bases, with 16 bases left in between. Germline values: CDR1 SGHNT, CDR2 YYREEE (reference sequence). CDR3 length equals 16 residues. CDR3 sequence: CASSHRRSGAYNEQFF. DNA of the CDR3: TGTGCCAGCAGCCACCGCCGGAGCGGAGCCTACAATGAGCAGTTCTTC.

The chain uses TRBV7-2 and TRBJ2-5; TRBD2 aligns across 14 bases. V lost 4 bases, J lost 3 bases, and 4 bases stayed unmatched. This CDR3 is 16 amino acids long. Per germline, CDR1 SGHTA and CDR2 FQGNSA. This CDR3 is CASSYAGLAGEETQYF. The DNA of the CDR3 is TGTGCCAGCAGCTACGCGGGACTAGCGGGGGAAGAGACCCAGTACTTC. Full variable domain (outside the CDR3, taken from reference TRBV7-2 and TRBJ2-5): GAGVSQSPSNKVTEKGKDVELRCDPISGHTALYWYRQSLGQGLEFLIYFQGNSAPDKSGLPSDRFSAERTGGSVSTLTIQRTQQEDSAVYLCASSYAGLAGEETQYFGPGTRLLVL.

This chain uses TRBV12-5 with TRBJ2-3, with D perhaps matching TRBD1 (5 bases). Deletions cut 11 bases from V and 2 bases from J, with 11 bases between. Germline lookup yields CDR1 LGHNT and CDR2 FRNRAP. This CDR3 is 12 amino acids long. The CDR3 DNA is TGTGCTGGGCAGGACAACACAGATACGCAGTATTTT. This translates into CAGQDNTDTQYF.

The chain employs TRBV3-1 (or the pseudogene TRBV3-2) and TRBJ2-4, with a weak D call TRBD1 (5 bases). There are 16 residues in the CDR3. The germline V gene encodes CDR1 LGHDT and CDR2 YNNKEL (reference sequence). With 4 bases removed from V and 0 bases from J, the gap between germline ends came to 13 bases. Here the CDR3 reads CASSPRQSLAKNIQYF. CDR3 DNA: TGTGCCAGCAGCCCTCGACAGTCCCTAGCCAAAAACATTCAGTACTTC.

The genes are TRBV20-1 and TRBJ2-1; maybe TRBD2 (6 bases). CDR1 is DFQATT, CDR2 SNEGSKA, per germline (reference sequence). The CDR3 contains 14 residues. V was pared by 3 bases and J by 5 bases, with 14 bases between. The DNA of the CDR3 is TGCAGTGCTAGTGACGGAGGGAGAAACAATGAGCAGTTCTTC. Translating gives CSASDGGRNNEQFF.

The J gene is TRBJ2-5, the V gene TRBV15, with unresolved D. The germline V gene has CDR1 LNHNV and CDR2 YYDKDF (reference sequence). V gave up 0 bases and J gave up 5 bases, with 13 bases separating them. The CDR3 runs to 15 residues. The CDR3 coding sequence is TGTGCCACCAGCAGAGATAGTCTTCCAAAGGAGACCCAGTACTTC. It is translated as CATSRDSLPKETQYF.

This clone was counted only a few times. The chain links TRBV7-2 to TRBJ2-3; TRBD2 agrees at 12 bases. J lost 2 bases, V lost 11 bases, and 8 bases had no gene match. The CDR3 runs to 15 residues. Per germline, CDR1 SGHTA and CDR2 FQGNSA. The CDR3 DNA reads TGTGCCGGTACAACTAGCGGGGGGCCCACAGATACGCAGTATTTT. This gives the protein CAGTTSGGPTDTQYF.

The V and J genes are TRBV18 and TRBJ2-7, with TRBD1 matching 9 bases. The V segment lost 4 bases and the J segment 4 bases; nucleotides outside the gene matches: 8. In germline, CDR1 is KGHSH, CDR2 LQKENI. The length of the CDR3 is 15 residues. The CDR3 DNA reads TGTGCCAGCTCACAAACAGGGGGCGCTTCGTACGAGCAGTACTTC. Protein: CASSQTGGASYEQYF.

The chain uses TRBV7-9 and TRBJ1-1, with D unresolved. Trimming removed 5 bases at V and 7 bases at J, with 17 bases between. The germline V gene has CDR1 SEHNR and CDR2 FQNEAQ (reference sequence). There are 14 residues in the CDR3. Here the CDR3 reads CASSPRTSSGEAFF. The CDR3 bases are TGTGCCAGCAGCCCCCGGACTTCGTCGGGTGAAGCTTTCTTT.

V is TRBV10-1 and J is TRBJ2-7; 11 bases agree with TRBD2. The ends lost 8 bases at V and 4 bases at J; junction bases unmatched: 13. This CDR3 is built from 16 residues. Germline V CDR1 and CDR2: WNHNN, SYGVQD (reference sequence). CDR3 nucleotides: TGCGCCAGCGGACCTTCTAGCGGGGGGCCCCTGTACGAGCAGTACTTC. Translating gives CASGPSSGGPLYEQYF.

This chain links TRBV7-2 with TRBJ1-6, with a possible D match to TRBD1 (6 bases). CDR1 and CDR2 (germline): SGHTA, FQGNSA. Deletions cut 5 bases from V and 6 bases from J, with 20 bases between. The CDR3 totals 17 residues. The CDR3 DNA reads TGTGCCAGCAGCCCAAGGGGGGCAGGGGAGGGTAATTCACCCCTCCACTTT. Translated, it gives CASSPRGAGEGNSPLHF.